The 20 T cell receptor beta chains below come from one sample, sequenced in a study of blood T cell repertoires in COVID-19. The table came from immunoSEQ multiplex PCR; TCRdb's copy has only in-frame clones and leaves some out. The data show 250,000 or so clones, around 88% seen once. The sample was peripheral blood. Receptors originate from a man aged 30 to 45 with active or convalescent COVID-19.

V usage is TRBV4-1 and J usage is TRBJ1-3; D is ambiguous. V shed 2 bases and J shed 4 bases, with 12 bases lying between them. Germline CDR1 MGHRA, CDR2 YSYEKL. The CDR3 extends over 15 amino acids. The CDR3 DNA reads TGCGCCAGCAGCCAAATCGGGTTGAGGGGAAACACCATATATTTT. Translating gives CASSQIGLRGNTIYF.

This chain links TRBV6-5 with TRBJ1-1; the D is unclear. The CDR3 is 12 residues long. CDR1 and CDR2 (germline): MNHEY, SVGAGI. Trimming pared 7 bases from V and 2 bases from J, leaving 8 bases between. CDR3 DNA: TGTGCCAGCACGGCAGGAAACACTGAAGCTTTCTTT. This sequence encodes CASTAGNTEAFF.

The rearrangement uses TRBV10-3 and TRBJ2-7; TRBD2 matches at 7 bases. The J segment lost 5 bases and the V segment lost 9 bases, leaving 13 bases of the junction unmatched. Germline V gives CDR1 ENHRY, CDR2 SYGVKD. This CDR3 is built from 14 residues. The CDR3 nucleotides are TGTGCCATTCGGGGGGACCGACGCCCCGACGAGCAGTACTTC. The encoded protein is CAIRGDRRPDEQYF.

This chain connects TRBV7-2 to TRBJ2-3; 11 bases match TRBD2. The CDR3 length is 17 residues. V gave up 5 bases and J gave up 3 bases; unmatched junction bases: 10. The germline gives CDR1 SGHTA, CDR2 FQGNSA. DNA of the CDR3: TGTGCCAGCAGCCCGAGGCCTAGCGGGGGGATAACAGATACGCAGTATTTT. Translated, it gives CASSPRPSGGITDTQYF.

The CDR3 DNA is TGTGCCAGCAGCATTAGTAGGGAGCTGTTTTTT. Amino acid sequence: CASSISRELFF. The rearrangement uses TRBV7-2 and TRBJ2-2, with D unresolved. V was trimmed by 5 bases and J by 9 bases, leaving 7 bases between them. Germline V CDR1 and CDR2: SGHTA, FQGNSA. The CDR3 sequence is 11 residues long. The whole variable domain, filled in from reference TRBV7-2 and TRBJ2-2, reads GAGVSQSPSNKVTEKGKDVELRCDPISGHTALYWYRQSLGQGLEFLIYFQGNSAPDKSGLPSDRFSAERTGGSVSTLTIQRTQQEDSAVYLCASSISRELFFGEGSRLTVL.

The J gene is TRBJ1-1, the V gene TRBV5-1; TRBD1 is a possible D gene (6 bases). V lost 0 bases, J lost 0 bases, and 12 bases lay in between. This CDR3 has 16 amino acids. Germline assignment: CDR1 SGHRS and CDR2 YFSETQ. The chain's CDR3 is CASSLEISGVNTEAFF. Written as DNA, the CDR3 is TGCGCCAGCAGCTTGGAAATCTCAGGGGTGAACACTGAAGCTTTCTTT.

CDR3 nucleotides: TGTGCCAGTGGGCCTAGCGGTACCTCTTCTTCGCAGTATTTT. This codes for CASGPSGTSSSQYF. V and J are TRBV19 and TRBJ2-3; 7 nucleotides line up with TRBD2. The CDR3 spans 14 residues. The V gene's germline CDR1 is LNHDA and CDR2 SQIVND (reference sequence). V shed 8 bases, J shed 10 bases, and the junction held 15 bases outside the gene matches.

The sample holds a few counts of this clone. The rearrangement uses TRBV6-5 and TRBJ2-2; no reliable D call. CDR3 length equals 15 residues. Trimming removed 8 bases from V and 2 bases from J, with 15 bases in between. Germline V gene data show CDR1 as MNHEY and CDR2 as SVGAGI. CDR3 sequence: CASLKERPNTGELFF. Written as DNA, the CDR3 is TGTGCCAGCCTTAAAGAGCGACCAAACACCGGGGAGCTGTTTTTT.

The chain uses TRBV30 and TRBJ2-3; 9 bases map to TRBD2. Germline CDR1 and CDR2: GTSNPN and SVGIG (reference sequence). The CDR3 is 17 amino acids. J was trimmed by 2 bases and V by 2 bases; bases with no gene match: 11. The CDR3 is CAWSPAGGPGLTDTQYF. The DNA for the CDR3 is TGTGCCTGGAGTCCAGCGGGGGGCCCCGGCCTCACAGATACGCAGTATTTT.

The chain couples TRBV10-3 to TRBJ2-7, with 7 nucleotides matching TRBD1. With 7 bases clipped from V and 4 bases from J, the junction kept 4 bases outside the gene matches. The CDR3 runs to 12 residues. From germline, CDR1 is ENHRY and CDR2 SYGVKD. Written as DNA, the CDR3 is TGTGCCATCAAAGACAGGGAGTACGAGCAGTACTTC. Its protein is CAIKDREYEQYF.

The chain couples TRBV11-2 to TRBJ2-3, with 9 bases that match TRBD1. Germline assignment: CDR1 SGHAT and CDR2 FQNNGV. V was pared by 2 bases and J by 5 bases, with 11 bases of the junction left unmatched. The CDR3 extends over 17 amino acids. DNA for the CDR3: TGTGCCAGCAGCTTATATTCCGGGACAGGGATACGAGATACGCAGTATTTT. It is translated as CASSLYSGTGIRDTQYF.

The V and J genes are TRBV3-1 (or the pseudogene TRBV3-2) and TRBJ1-1, with TRBD1 as a possible D gene (6 bases). CDR3 length: 13 residues. V was pared by 2 bases and J by 7 bases, with 11 bases between. Looked up from germline, CDR1 is LGHDT and CDR2 is YNNKEL (reference sequence). The CDR3 region has the DNA TGTGCCAGCAGCCAAAACAGGGATGGTGAAGCTTTCTTT. Its translation is CASSQNRDGEAFF.

This clone was observed once. The genes are TRBV2 and TRBJ1-1, with D tentatively TRBD1 (5 bases). CDR1 and CDR2 from the germline V gene are SNHLY and FYNNEI. The V gene lost 5 bases and the J gene lost 0 bases, with 10 bases spanning the gap. The CDR3 is 14 amino acids. The CDR3 bases are TGTGCCAGCAGTTCGTCAGGGATGAACACTGAAGCTTTCTTT. Translation: CASSSSGMNTEAFF.

Worth noting for this clone: This could be a read error, since a much larger clone is one nucleotide away. Additional DNA sequences in this sample encode the identical CDR3. This chain connects TRBV27 to TRBJ2-1; no clear D. The CDR3 covers 13 residues. V lost 5 bases to trimming and J lost 0 bases, with 5 bases between them. CDR1 and CDR2 from the germline V gene are MNHEY and SMNVEV (reference sequence). CDR3: CASSTSSYNEQFF. CDR3 sequence (DNA): TGTGCCAGCAGTACGAGCTCCTACAATGAGCAGTTCTTC.

The chain couples TRBV7-8 to TRBJ1-1, with 8 nucleotides matching TRBD1. The CDR3 sequence is 13 residues long. With V trimmed by 3 bases and J by 4 bases, 1 base remained unmatched. Germline-derived CDR1 and CDR2 are SGHVS and FQNEAQ. The DNA of the CDR3 is TGTGCCAGCAGCTTTGGGACAGGCACTGAAGCTTTCTTT. Its protein is CASSFGTGTEAFF.

This clone was seen a few times. The gene calls are TRBV27 and TRBJ1-1; 11 positions agree with TRBD1. Per the germline V gene, CDR1 is MNHEY and CDR2 is SMNVEV (reference sequence). Losses at the gene ends were 7 bases for V and 4 bases for J; bases not matched to a gene: 5. CDR3 size: 14 residues. CDR3 DNA: TGTGCCAGCACTTCCGGGACAGGGGGCACTGAAGCTTTCTTT. This gives the protein CASTSGTGGTEAFF.

This CDR3 reads CASSPERTGSYEQYF. DNA of the CDR3: TGTGCCAGCAGCCCTGAACGGACAGGGTCCTACGAGCAGTACTTC. The chain couples TRBV2 to TRBJ2-7; 8 bases are shared with TRBD1. The CDR3 totals 15 residues. The V and J ends lost 6 bases and 1 base, in that order; junction bases with no gene match: 8. Germline V CDR1 and CDR2: SNHLY, FYNNEI.

V usage is TRBV6-2 or TRBV6-3 and J usage is TRBJ1-1, with D tentatively TRBD1 (5 bases). V was pared by 0 bases and J by 6 bases, with 20 bases between. The germline CDR1 and CDR2 sequences are MNHEY and SVGEGT. The CDR3 runs to 17 residues. The CDR3 nucleotides read TGTGCCAGCAGTTACTCGTTAGGGCGGCAGGGTCTTGCTGAAGCTTTCTTT. This gives the protein CASSYSLGRQGLAEAFF.

The count of this clone is one. This chain joins TRBV7-6 and TRBJ2-4; TRBD1 aligns across 9 bases. From germline, CDR1 is SGHVS and CDR2 FNYEAQ. Trimming took 5 bases from V and 6 from J; bases not matched to a gene: 8. There are 15 residues in the CDR3. The CDR3 nucleotides are TGTGCCAGCAGCCTCTCGACAGGGGGTATAAACATTCAGTACTTC. As protein: CASSLSTGGINIQYF.

The chain joins TRBV11-2 to TRBJ2-5; D is possibly TRBD1 (5 bases). The CDR3 has 15 residues. In germline, CDR1 is SGHAT, CDR2 FQNNGV. Trimming pared 5 bases from V and 5 bases from J, leaving 18 bases between. The CDR3 sequence is CASSHGSHAGETQYF. CDR3 nucleotides: TGTGCCAGCAGCCACGGGTCCCATGCAGGGGAGACCCAGTACTTC.